These T cell receptor beta chains were read from a single sample in a study of Ad26.COV2.S vaccination and SARS-CoV-2 variants. Generated by immunoSEQ multiplex PCR, the TCRdb table keeps only in-frame clones and is missing some. This sample carries just over 350,000 clones, about 91% of them seen once, and the ten largest clones take under 5%. Sequencing used peripheral blood, obtained after recovery from COVID-19. These receptor sequences come from a human donor who had recovered from COVID-19. Both conserved end residues are part of each CDR3. Each record gives: V gene, J gene, D gene, CDR3 DNA, CDR3 protein. D genes are given only for firm matches.

TRBV5-1,TRBJ2-3,TRBD2,TGCGCCAGCAGCTTGAGGACTAGCGGGGGGACAGATACGCAGTATTTT,CASSLRTSGGTDTQYF
TRBV19,TRBJ2-3,TRBD1,TGTGCCAGTAGTACGACGGGACAGAGCACAGATACGCAGTATTTT,CASSTTGQSTDTQYF
TRBV6-2/TRBV6-3,TRBJ2-2,TRBD2,TGTGCCAGCAGTTACTCCAGTTCCGGACTAGCGGGGGGGATTTTGACCGGGGAGCTGTTTTTT,CASSYSSSGLAGGILTGELFF
TRBV6-1,TRBJ2-2,TRBD1,TGTGCCAGCAGTGAAAACAGGGGTACCGGGGAGCTGTTTTTT,CASSENRGTGELFF
TRBV15,TRBJ1-5,-,TGTGCCACCAGCATCAGGGGCTTTGATAGCAATCAGCCCCAGCATTTT,CATSIRGFDSNQPQHF
TRBV7-9,TRBJ1-1,-,TGTGCCAGCAGCTACGGGGCTAACACTGAAGCTTTCTTT,CASSYGANTEAFF
TRBV9,TRBJ2-1,TRBD2,TGTGCCAGCAGCGTAGAAGCGGGGGGGCCCTATGAGCAGTTCTTC,CASSVEAGGPYEQFF
TRBV7-2,TRBJ2-1,-,TGTGCCAGCGGGTCTAATGAGCAGTTCTTC,CASGSNEQFF
TRBV19,TRBJ2-2,-,TGTGCCAGTAGTATCCCATGGACATGGGGGGACACCGGGGAGCTGTTTTTT,CASSIPWTWGDTGELFF
TRBV6-6,TRBJ2-3,TRBD1,TGTGCCAGCAGCACCGGGACAGACACAGATACGCAGTATTTT,CASSTGTDTDTQYF